These T cell receptor beta chains were read from a single sample in a study of cytomegalovirus exposure and HLA in healthy donors. Sequencing was performed with immunoSEQ multiplex PCR; in TCRdb, only in-frame clones are kept and a portion is missing. The repertoire holds approximately 100,000 clones, with about 93% as singletons. Sample: PBMCs. All receptors derive from a woman aged 25 to 39 in good health and CMV-seropositive. Both conserved end residues are part of each CDR3. Fields, in order: CDR3 DNA, CDR3 protein, V gene, clone size, J gene, D gene. D genes are given only for firm matches. Rows give clone size only sometimes, using once, few, many, or a class for an expanded clone.

CDR3nt: TGCGCCAGCAGCTACCGGGACATCACAACTAATGAAAAACTGTTTTTT; CDR3aa: CASSYRDITTNEKLFF; v_gene: TRBV5-1; abundance: once; j_gene: TRBJ1-4; d_gene: NA
CDR3nt: TGTGCCAGCAGCTTAGCGGACAGGTTAAGGCAGTACTTC; CDR3aa: CASSLADRLRQYF; v_gene: TRBV7-2; abundance: NA; j_gene: TRBJ2-7; d_gene: TRBD1
CDR3nt: TGTGCCACCAGCAGAGGGATGCAGGCAGGGCTCTCTGGAAACACCATATATTTT; CDR3aa: CATSRGMQAGLSGNTIYF; v_gene: TRBV15; abundance: NA; j_gene: TRBJ1-3; d_gene: NA
CDR3nt: TGTGCCAGCAGGTTGGTTCCTAGGATCGACGAGCAGTACTTC; CDR3aa: CASRLVPRIDEQYF; v_gene: TRBV2; abundance: NA; j_gene: TRBJ2-7; d_gene: NA
CDR3nt: TGTGCCAGCAGCTTAGCACTGGTAGGAGTAAACATTCAGTACTTC; CDR3aa: CASSLALVGVNIQYF; v_gene: TRBV11-2; abundance: NA; j_gene: TRBJ2-4; d_gene: NA
CDR3nt: TGTGCCATCAGTGAGTCACTGCGGGAGCTCAATGAGCAGTTCTTC; CDR3aa: CAISESLRELNEQFF; v_gene: TRBV10-3; abundance: once; j_gene: TRBJ2-1; d_gene: TRBD2
CDR3nt: TGCAGCGTTGAAGGCAGGGCAGGCTATGAAGCTTTCTTT; CDR3aa: CSVEGRAGYEAFF; v_gene: TRBV29-1; abundance: NA; j_gene: TRBJ1-1; d_gene: NA
CDR3nt: TGCAGCGAAAGAGCGGCGCCGGCAGATACGCAGTATTTT; CDR3aa: CSERAAPADTQYF; v_gene: TRBV29-1; abundance: NA; j_gene: TRBJ2-3; d_gene: NA
CDR3nt: TGTGCCAGCAGGGTTCGGACGGAGACTAGAATATTGGGTGAGCAGTTCTTC; CDR3aa: CASRVRTETRILGEQFF; v_gene: TRBV6-4; abundance: NA; j_gene: TRBJ2-1; d_gene: NA
CDR3nt: TGTGCCAGCAGTTTGTCCACACTGAACACTGAAGCTTTCTTT; CDR3aa: CASSLSTLNTEAFF; v_gene: TRBV27; abundance: NA; j_gene: TRBJ1-1; d_gene: NA
CDR3nt: TGTGCCAGCAGTTATTTGACAGGGAGGACTGGAGATACGCAGTATTTT; CDR3aa: CASSYLTGRTGDTQYF; v_gene: TRBV6-5; abundance: NA; j_gene: TRBJ2-3; d_gene: NA
CDR3nt: TGTGCCAGCAGCTTCCCAACAGGGGGCGACACTGAAGCTTTCTTT; CDR3aa: CASSFPTGGDTEAFF; v_gene: TRBV7-2; abundance: NA; j_gene: TRBJ1-1; d_gene: TRBD1
CDR3nt: TGTGCCAGGAAACCAGGGGGCCGGGGCACAGATACGCAGTATTTT; CDR3aa: CARKPGGRGTDTQYF; v_gene: TRBV19; abundance: NA; j_gene: TRBJ2-3; d_gene: TRBD1
CDR3nt: TGTGCCAGCAGCCCCGGTCGGGGACACCGATACAATGAGCAGTTCTTC; CDR3aa: CASSPGRGHRYNEQFF; v_gene: TRBV13; abundance: NA; j_gene: TRBJ2-1; d_gene: NA
CDR3nt: TGTGCCAGCCAGCTTTGGGGCCGGAGCAATCAGCCCCAGCATTTT; CDR3aa: CASQLWGRSNQPQHF; v_gene: TRBV5-8; abundance: NA; j_gene: TRBJ1-5; d_gene: NA
CDR3nt: TGTGCCAGCAGCTTTTCGGGACAGGGCATTTATGAGCAGTTCTTC; CDR3aa: CASSFSGQGIYEQFF; v_gene: TRBV7-2; abundance: NA; j_gene: TRBJ2-1; d_gene: TRBD1
CDR3nt: TGTGCCAGCAGTTTATCGGGCAGATACTACGAGCAGTACTTC; CDR3aa: CASSLSGRYYEQYF; v_gene: TRBV27; abundance: NA; j_gene: TRBJ2-7; d_gene: NA
CDR3nt: TGTGCCAGCAGCTTAGTTCGGGGGGACGAGCAGTACTTC; CDR3aa: CASSLVRGDEQYF; v_gene: TRBV7-9; abundance: NA; j_gene: TRBJ2-7; d_gene: TRBD2
CDR3nt: TGTGCCAGCTCACCACTAGGACTAGCGGGAGGGCCTGGAGATACGCAGTATTTT; CDR3aa: CASSPLGLAGGPGDTQYF; v_gene: TRBV18; abundance: once; j_gene: TRBJ2-3; d_gene: TRBD2
CDR3nt: TGTGCCTCGGGGGGTGGGGAATACGCTGGCGGCTACACCTTC; CDR3aa: CASGGGEYAGGYTF; v_gene: TRBV19; abundance: NA; j_gene: TRBJ1-2; d_gene: NA
CDR3nt: TGTGCCAGCAGTTTCGCAGGGGCAGGGCGCAATCAGCCCCAGCATTTT; CDR3aa: CASSFAGAGRNQPQHF; v_gene: TRBV28; abundance: NA; j_gene: TRBJ1-5; d_gene: NA
CDR3nt: TGTGCCAGCACCCGGGACAGGGGGCGCGAGGAGACCCAGTACTTC; CDR3aa: CASTRDRGREETQYF; v_gene: TRBV2; abundance: NA; j_gene: TRBJ2-5; d_gene: TRBD1
CDR3nt: TGTGCCAGCAGTATCGGGGGGCCCTACAATGAGCAGTTCTTC; CDR3aa: CASSIGGPYNEQFF; v_gene: TRBV27; abundance: NA; j_gene: TRBJ2-1; d_gene: NA
CDR3nt: TGTGCCTGGAGCAGGACAGAAAATCAGCCCCAGCATTTT; CDR3aa: CAWSRTENQPQHF; v_gene: TRBV30; abundance: NA; j_gene: TRBJ1-5; d_gene: NA
CDR3nt: TGTGCCAGCAGGGCGACTAGCGGGAGGGCCCGCAATGAGCAGTTCTTC; CDR3aa: CASRATSGRARNEQFF; v_gene: TRBV5-4; abundance: NA; j_gene: TRBJ2-1; d_gene: TRBD2
CDR3nt: TGCGCCAGCAGCCAAATACTAGCGGGGTACTCCTACGAGCAGTACTTC; CDR3aa: CASSQILAGYSYEQYF; v_gene: TRBV4-3; abundance: NA; j_gene: TRBJ2-7; d_gene: TRBD2